The 30 T cell receptor beta chains below all came from one sample that was sequenced in a study of T-cell memory formation after mild COVID-19. TCRdb re-derived calls from the 5' RACE reads in MiXCR, one entry per CDR3 protein. The sample has 560,000 or so distinct CDR3 sequences, roughly 17% seen once; the top ten hold around 8.1%. The material sequenced was PBMCs or a T cell subset sorted from them (not recorded which). The receptor set was obtained from an adult woman who had mild COVID-19 (a few samples of this study predate the infection). Cell type and time point are not known.

J is TRBJ2-7 and V is TRBV6-1, with D uncertain. The ends were cut back, 11 bases at V and 3 bases at J, with 20 bases in the middle. Per germline, CDR1 MNHNS and CDR2 SASEGT. The CDR3 has 14 amino acids. The CDR3: CAARTPSKSYEQYF. The CDR3 DNA follows: TGTGCCGCCCGAACACCGTCGAAGAGCTACGAGCAGTACTTC.

The chain uses TRBV7-9 and TRBJ1-5; a possible D gene is TRBD1 (6 bases). Looked up from germline, CDR1 is SEHNR and CDR2 is FQNEAQ (reference sequence). Trimming pared 10 bases from V and 6 bases from J, leaving 13 bases between. This CDR3 contains 12 residues. CDR3 sequence (DNA): TGTGCCATCGGGGACACTGCTCAGCCCCAGCATTTT. Amino acid sequence: CAIGDTAQPQHF.

This clonotype has at least ten counts. The CDR3 reads CSALKGTRRGEAFF. The CDR3 bases are TGCAGCGCATTGAAGGGGACCCGCAGGGGTGAAGCTTTCTTT. The chain employs TRBV29-1 and TRBJ1-1; tentative D call: TRBD1 (6 bases). CDR1 is SQVTM and CDR2 is ANQGSEA in the germline V gene. Trimming cost V 7 bases and J 7 bases, with 22 bases left between them. The CDR3 sequence is 14 residues long.

This rearrangement joins TRBV20-1 to TRBJ1-2, with D uncertain. Germline CDR1 reads DFQATT; CDR2 reads SNEGSKA (reference sequence). The CDR3 runs 13 residues. The V and J ends lost 0 bases and 7 bases respectively, with 12 bases between them. CDR3 nucleotides: TGCAGTGCTAGAGATCCTCAGGTTGTTGGCTACACCTTC. Amino acids: CSARDPQVVGYTF.

The chain recombines TRBV10-2 with TRBJ2-5; weak D call: TRBD2 (5 bases). V lost 9 bases and J lost 5, with 19 bases in between. CDR3 length: 14 amino acids. CDR1 and CDR2 (germline): WSHSY, SAAADI. In DNA form, the CDR3 reads TGCGCCAGATATCGACGGCCTTCGGGGGAGACCCAGTACTTC. It encodes CARYRRPSGETQYF.

This clonotype was counted only a few times. This may stem from a read error, because a much larger clone lies one nucleotide away. The V gene is TRBV20-1, the J gene TRBJ2-1, with D possibly being TRBD1 (6 bases). V gave up 3 bases and J gave up 7 bases, with 25 bases separating them. This CDR3 is built from 17 residues. The germline V gene encodes CDR1 DFQATT and CDR2 SNEGSKA (reference sequence). This CDR3 reads CSASDIVGTRVGNEQFF. The CDR3 DNA reads TGCAGTGCTAGTGATATCGTCGGGACACGTGTGGGAAATGAGCAGTTCTTC.

V usage is TRBV30 and J usage is TRBJ2-1; 8 positions agree with TRBD2. This CDR3 spans 12 amino acids. Germline-derived CDR1 and CDR2 are GTSNPN and SVGIG (reference sequence). V shed 3 bases, J shed 5 bases, and the junction held 0 bases outside the gene matches. CDR3 bases: TGTGCCTGGAGACTAGCGGACAATGAGCAGTTCTTC. It encodes CAWRLADNEQFF.

The chain carries TRBV5-1 and TRBJ2-7, with 7 bases matching TRBD1. Trimming at V came to 0 bases and at J to 3 bases, leaving 6 bases not matched to a gene. The CDR3 has 15 amino acids. Germline V gives CDR1 SGHRS, CDR2 YFSETQ. The CDR3 DNA reads as TGCGCCAGCAGCTTGGCTACAGGGGAAGGCTACGAGCAGTACTTC. It is translated as CASSLATGEGYEQYF.

The chain combines TRBV20-1 with TRBJ1-5; no clear D gene. CDR3 size: 15 residues. Trimming left V 0 bases short and J 6 bases short, with 15 bases between. Germline values: CDR1 DFQATT, CDR2 SNEGSKA (reference sequence). CDR3 sequence reads: CSARDVRAGAQPQHF. CDR3 sequence (DNA): TGCAGTGCTAGAGATGTAAGGGCGGGAGCTCAGCCCCAGCATTTT.

This clonotype was recorded a few times. The CDR3: CASSGARGHGFSPLHF. In DNA form, the CDR3 reads TGTGCCAGCAGTGGTGCCAGGGGGCATGGTTTTTCACCCCTCCACTTT. The chain employs TRBV25-1 and TRBJ1-6; TRBD1 aligns across 8 bases. Germline loops: CDR1 MGHDK, CDR2 SYGVNS. The CDR3 runs to 16 residues. Trimming took 4 bases from V and 9 from J; bases not matched to a gene: 11.

This clonotype was detected only a few times. The genes are TRBV11-2 and TRBJ2-7; 8 nucleotides line up with TRBD2. Germline CDR1 and CDR2: SGHAT and FQNNGV. This CDR3 comprises 15 residues. With 0 bases clipped from V and 6 bases from J, the junction kept 7 bases outside the gene matches. This CDR3 reads CASSLEITGGIEQYF. In nucleotides, the CDR3 is TGTGCCAGCAGCTTAGAGATAACGGGAGGGATCGAGCAGTACTTC.

The chain links TRBV5-6 to TRBJ1-5; the D is unclear. CDR1 is SGHDT and CDR2 is YYEEEE in the germline V gene. The CDR3 runs 12 residues. Trimming removed 3 bases at V and 5 bases at J, with 6 bases between. The CDR3: CASSWGDQPQHF. CDR3 DNA sequence: TGTGCCAGCAGCTGGGGAGATCAGCCCCAGCATTTT.

V usage is TRBV6-5 and J usage is TRBJ2-3, with D uncertain. V lost 5 bases and J 3 bases, leaving 9 bases between the germline ends. The length of the CDR3 is 13 residues. Germline V gene lookup returns CDR1 MNHEY and CDR2 SVGAGI. DNA for the CDR3: TGTGCCAGCAGTAACGCCGGGACAGATACGCAGTATTTT. It is translated as CASSNAGTDTQYF.

The sample holds a few counts of this clonotype. DNA of the CDR3: TGCGCCAGCAGCTCTACGTCCAATACGCAGTATTTT. This sequence encodes CASSSTSNTQYF. V and J are TRBV5-1 and TRBJ2-3; D unresolved. Germline V CDR1 and CDR2: SGHRS, YFSETQ. The CDR3 is made up of 12 amino acids. Trimming left V 3 bases short and J 7 bases short, with 9 bases between.

The rearrangement links TRBV27 to TRBJ2-1; possibly TRBD1 or TRBD2 for D (5 bases each). CDR3 length: 14 residues. Trimming removed 5 bases from V and 5 bases from J, with 13 bases in between. The germline V gene encodes CDR1 MNHEY and CDR2 SMNVEV (reference sequence). CDR3 DNA sequence: TGTGCCAGCAGTCCTGGGGACGGCAACAATGAGCAGTTCTTC. Translating gives CASSPGDGNNEQFF.

This clonotype was seen a handful of times. The chain couples TRBV7-2 to TRBJ2-5, with 11 bases lining up with TRBD2. Losses at the gene ends were 5 bases for V and 5 bases for J; bases not matched to a gene: 4. Germline V gene data show CDR1 as SGHTA and CDR2 as FQGNSA. The CDR3 has 14 residues. The CDR3 nucleotides read TGTGCCAGCAGCCGAGCTAGCGGGAGGGAGACCCAGTACTTC. Protein sequence: CASSRASGRETQYF.

J is TRBJ1-1 and V is TRBV14; weak D call: TRBD1 (5 bases). Trimming took 7 bases from V and 1 from J, leaving 10 bases between them. Germline V gene data show CDR1 as SGHDN and CDR2 as FVKESK. The CDR3 sequence is 13 residues long. CDR3 amino acids: CASTATANTEAFF. CDR3 DNA sequence: TGTGCCAGCACGGCGACAGCGAACACTGAAGCTTTCTTT.

V usage is TRBV7-8 and J usage is TRBJ2-1; D is possibly TRBD1 (5 bases). The germline V and J ends were trimmed by 1 base and 7 bases, with 11 bases remaining between them. CDR3 length equals 14 residues. Germline assignment: CDR1 SGHVS and CDR2 FQNEAQ. This CDR3 is CASSLGSAGNEQFF. CDR3 coding DNA: TGTGCCAGCAGCTTAGGTTCGGCAGGGAATGAGCAGTTCTTC.

This clonotype was detected a few times. The rearrangement uses TRBV7-2 and TRBJ2-3; D not resolved. This CDR3 contains 11 residues. The V and J ends lost 5 bases and 5 bases respectively, with 5 bases between them. CDR1 and CDR2 from the germline V gene are SGHTA and FQGNSA. CDR3 bases: TGTGCCAGCAGCAAACTAGATACGCAGTATTTT. Its translation is CASSKLDTQYF.

This chain connects TRBV20-1 to TRBJ1-3; D remains unclear. Germline lookup yields CDR1 DFQATT and CDR2 SNEGSKA (reference sequence). Trimming took off 0 bases at V and 0 bases at J, with 9 bases between the two ends. The CDR3 length is 15 residues. The CDR3 DNA is TGCAGTGCTAGAGATATGAGAAGCTCTGGAAACACCATATATTTT. This sequence encodes CSARDMRSSGNTIYF.

At least ten counts were recorded for this clonotype. The chain is built from TRBV12-5 and TRBJ2-3, with D possibly TRBD1 on 6 matching bases. Germline values: CDR1 LGHNT, CDR2 FRNRAP. The V gene lost 6 bases and the J gene lost 1 base, with 14 bases spanning the gap. CDR3 length: 15 residues. DNA for the CDR3: TGTGCTAGTGGGGGGGCGAAAGCCCGCACAGATACGCAGTATTTT. This codes for CASGGAKARTDTQYF.

This clonotype was found a few times. The V and J genes are TRBV6-5 and TRBJ2-1; TRBD1 might be the D (5 bases). CDR1 and CDR2 from the germline V gene are MNHEY and SVGAGI. Trimming pared 0 bases from V and 8 bases from J, leaving 11 bases between. The CDR3 sequence is 14 residues long. The CDR3 loop is CASSYSTVADEQFF. CDR3 DNA sequence: TGTGCCAGCAGTTACTCGACAGTTGCGGATGAGCAGTTCTTC.

There are many counts of this clonotype. This rearrangement joins TRBV7-9 to TRBJ2-7; the D is unclear. Germline loops: CDR1 SEHNR, CDR2 FQNEAQ (reference sequence). CDR3 length: 11 residues. Trimming cost V 3 bases and J 0 bases, with 0 bases left between them. The CDR3 region is CASSFSYEQYF. CDR3 in DNA: TGTGCCAGCAGCTTCTCCTACGAGCAGTACTTC.

V usage is TRBV9 and J usage is TRBJ2-7; the match to TRBD2 covers 7 bases. Per germline, CDR1 SGDLS and CDR2 YYNGEE. V trimming: 0 bases; J trimming: 6 bases; junction bases outside the gene matches: 3. The CDR3 contains 13 residues. CDR3 region: CASSVVGEGEQYF. Here the CDR3 DNA reads TGTGCCAGCAGCGTAGTTGGGGAGGGCGAGCAGTACTTC.

This clonotype appeared many times. The chain recombines TRBV12-3 or TRBV12-4 with TRBJ2-7, with 7 bases fitting TRBD1. The CDR3 has 15 residues. V lost 5 bases, J lost 0 bases, and 7 bases stayed unmatched. The CDR3 DNA reads TGTGCCAGCAGTAACCGACAGGGTCTCTCCTACGAGCAGTACTTC. Its translation is CASSNRQGLSYEQYF.

The gene calls are TRBV30 and TRBJ2-2; tentatively, D is TRBD1 or TRBD2 (5 bases each). The CDR3 has 12 residues. V was trimmed by 0 bases and J by 6 bases, leaving 5 bases between them. Germline CDR1 and CDR2: GTSNPN and SVGIG (reference sequence). CDR3 coding DNA: TGTGCCTGGAGTGTGGGGGCCGGGGAGCTGTTTTTT. Protein sequence: CAWSVGAGELFF.

This clonotype was observed a handful of times. This chain joins TRBV14 and TRBJ2-7; 7 bases align to TRBD1. The germline gives CDR1 SGHDN, CDR2 FVKESK. The length of the CDR3 is 14 residues. Trimming at V came to 6 bases and at J to 0 bases, leaving 5 bases not matched to a gene. Here the CDR3 reads CASRKTGSSYEQYF. Here the CDR3 DNA reads TGTGCCAGCAGAAAGACAGGGAGCTCCTACGAGCAGTACTTC.

Only a few counts were recorded for this clonotype. The chain carries TRBV19 and TRBJ2-7; 11 bases fit TRBD1. V trimming: 5 bases; J trimming: 7 bases; junction bases outside the gene matches: 7. There are 14 residues in the CDR3. CDR1 and CDR2 (germline): LNHDA, SQIVND (reference sequence). The CDR3 sequence is CASSYGTGGSEQYF. The CDR3 region has the DNA TGTGCCAGTAGTTATGGGACAGGGGGATCGGAGCAGTACTTC.

This chain connects TRBV10-3 to TRBJ1-2; 9 positions agree with TRBD1. Per germline, CDR1 ENHRY and CDR2 SYGVKD. The CDR3 consists of 13 residues. V was pared by 5 bases and J by 6 bases, with 4 bases of the junction left unmatched. The CDR3: CAISPGQGNGYTF. For the CDR3, the DNA is TGTGCCATCAGTCCTGGACAGGGGAATGGCTACACCTTC.

This rearrangement joins TRBV12-3 or TRBV12-4 to TRBJ2-2, with D perhaps TRBD2 (6 bases). The CDR3 consists of 16 residues. V shed 2 bases and J shed 4 bases, with 14 bases lying between them. The CDR3 protein is CASSLSVGLSTGELFF. Here the CDR3 DNA reads TGTGCCAGCAGTTTATCGGTGGGACTTTCCACCGGGGAGCTGTTTTTT.